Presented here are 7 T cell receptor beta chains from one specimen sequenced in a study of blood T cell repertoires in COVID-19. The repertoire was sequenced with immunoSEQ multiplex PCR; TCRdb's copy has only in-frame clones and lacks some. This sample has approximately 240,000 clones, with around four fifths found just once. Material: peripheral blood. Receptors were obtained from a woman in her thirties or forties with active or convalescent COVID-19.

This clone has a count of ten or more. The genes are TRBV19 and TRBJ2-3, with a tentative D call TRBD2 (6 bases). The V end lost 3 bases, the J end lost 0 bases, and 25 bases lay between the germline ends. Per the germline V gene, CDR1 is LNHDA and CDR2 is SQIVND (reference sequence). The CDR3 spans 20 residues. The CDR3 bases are TGTGCCAGTAGTATTCGTTTCAGGCTGGGGGGTTTAACTAGCACAGATACGCAGTATTTT. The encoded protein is CASSIRFRLGGLTSTDTQYF. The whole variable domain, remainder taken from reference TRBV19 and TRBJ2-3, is DGGITQSPKYLFRKEGQNVTLSCEQNLNHDAMYWYRQDPGQGLRLIYYSQIVNDFQKGDIAEGYSVSREKKESFPLTVTSAQKNPTAFYLCASSIRFRLGGLTSTDTQYFGPGTRLTVL.

The CDR3 DNA sequence: TGTGCCAGCAGCTGGAGCGGGACCGTCTCGCATCAGCCCCAGCATTTT. It specifies CASSWSGTVSHQPQHF. The gene calls are TRBV28 and TRBJ1-5; a possible D gene is TRBD1 (5 bases). Trimming took 6 bases from V and 5 from J, leaving 20 bases between them. This CDR3 is 16 amino acids long. Germline CDR1 MDHEN, CDR2 SYDVKM.

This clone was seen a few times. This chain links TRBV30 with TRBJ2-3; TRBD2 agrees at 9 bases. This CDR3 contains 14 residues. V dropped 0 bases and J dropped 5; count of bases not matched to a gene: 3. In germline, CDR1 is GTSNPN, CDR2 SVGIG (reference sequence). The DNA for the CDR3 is TGTGCCTGGAGTGTGTCTAGCGGGGTAGATACGCAGTATTTT. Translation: CAWSVSSGVDTQYF. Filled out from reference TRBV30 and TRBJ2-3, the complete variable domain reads SQTIHQWPATLVQPVGSPLSLECTVEGTSNPNLYWYRQAAGRGLQLLFYSVGIGQISSEVPQNLSASRPQDRQFILSSKKLLLSDSGFYLCAWSVSSGVDTQYFGPGTRLTVL.

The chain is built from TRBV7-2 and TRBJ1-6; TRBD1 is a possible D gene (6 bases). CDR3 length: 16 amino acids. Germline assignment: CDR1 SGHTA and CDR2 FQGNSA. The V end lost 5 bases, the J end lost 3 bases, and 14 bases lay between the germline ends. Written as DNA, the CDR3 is TGTGCCAGCAGCCCACAACGACAGGTCTATAATTCACCCCTCCACTTT. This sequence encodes CASSPQRQVYNSPLHF.

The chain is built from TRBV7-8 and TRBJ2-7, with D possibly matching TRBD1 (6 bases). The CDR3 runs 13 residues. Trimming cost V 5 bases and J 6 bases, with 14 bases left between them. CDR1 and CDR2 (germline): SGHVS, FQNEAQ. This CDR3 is CASSRLVGAEQYF. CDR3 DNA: TGTGCCAGCAGCCGTCTAGTGGGGGCCGAGCAGTACTTC.

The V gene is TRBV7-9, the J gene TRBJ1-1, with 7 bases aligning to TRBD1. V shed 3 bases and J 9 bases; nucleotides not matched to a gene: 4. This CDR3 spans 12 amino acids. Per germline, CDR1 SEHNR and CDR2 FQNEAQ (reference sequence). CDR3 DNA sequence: TGTGCCAGCAGCTTGGACAGGTCTAAAGCTTTCTTT. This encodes CASSLDRSKAFF.

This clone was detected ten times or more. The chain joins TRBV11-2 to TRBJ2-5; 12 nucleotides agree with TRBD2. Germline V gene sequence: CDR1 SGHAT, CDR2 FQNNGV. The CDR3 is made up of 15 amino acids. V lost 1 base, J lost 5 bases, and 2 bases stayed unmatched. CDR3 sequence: CASSLVGTSGETQYF. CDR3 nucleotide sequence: TGTGCCAGCAGCTTAGTGGGGACTAGCGGGGAGACCCAGTACTTC.